The 16 T cell receptor beta chains presented below share a single source sample, sequenced in a study of graft-versus-host responses after intestinal transplantation. Their cognate antigens are unknown. Sequencing used immunoSEQ multiplex PCR; TCRdb keeps in-frame clones, though not all of them. The data hold around 71,000 clones, with over 85% observed a single time. Sequenced here: unstimulated CD8+ T cells sorted from spleen or lymph node cells, sampled before intestinal transplant. The receptors originated from a human donor who received an intestinal transplant.

The rearrangement uses TRBV2 and TRBJ2-1; the match to TRBD2 covers 12 bases. Losses at the gene ends were 4 bases for V and 14 bases for J; bases not matched to a gene: 3. Per the germline V gene, CDR1 is SNHLY and CDR2 is FYNNEI. CDR3 length equals 12 residues. CDR3 nucleotides: TGTGCCAGCAGTGGACTAGCGGGAGTTAAGTTCTTC. Residues: CASSGLAGVKFF.

J is TRBJ1-2 and V is TRBV27; tentative D call: TRBD1 (5 bases). The ends were cut back, 6 bases at V and 8 bases at J, with 13 bases in the middle. Germline V gene data show CDR1 as MNHEY and CDR2 as SMNVEV (reference sequence). The CDR3 extends over 12 amino acids. The CDR3: CASRSTARGYTF. CDR3 nucleotide sequence: TGTGCCAGCAGATCGACAGCAAGGGGCTACACCTTC.

V and J are TRBV29-1 and TRBJ2-1; perhaps TRBD2 as D (6 bases). Looked up from germline, CDR1 is SQVTM and CDR2 is ANQGSEA. V dropped 5 bases and J dropped 0 bases, with 14 bases sitting between them. This CDR3 has 15 amino acids. The CDR3 loop is CSVPPGRSSYNEQFF. CDR3 DNA: TGCAGCGTTCCCCCGGGGAGGAGCTCCTACAATGAGCAGTTCTTC.

The chain carries TRBV27 and TRBJ1-5; no definite D call. The CDR3 loop spans 16 amino acids. The V and J ends lost 3 bases and 0 bases respectively, with 12 bases between them. Germline lookup yields CDR1 MNHEY and CDR2 SMNVEV (reference sequence). The CDR3 loop is CASSFPGVYSNQPQHF. The DNA of the CDR3 is TGTGCCAGCAGTTTCCCCGGAGTTTATAGCAATCAGCCCCAGCATTTT.

This rearrangement joins TRBV6-4 to TRBJ1-5; no reliable D call. V was pared by 5 bases and J by 3 bases, with 11 bases between. The CDR3 has 14 amino acids. Germline CDR1 reads MRHNA; CDR2 reads SNTAGT. In DNA form, the CDR3 reads TGTGCCAGCAGTATTGGTATATTCAATCAGCCCCAGCATTTT. Translated, it gives CASSIGIFNQPQHF.

This clone was counted between two and nine times. This chain joins TRBV7-9 and TRBJ2-3; D not resolved. The length of the CDR3 is 14 residues. CDR1 and CDR2 (germline): SEHNR, FQNEAQ (reference sequence). The V end was cut by 6 bases, the J end by 1 base, with 11 bases between. The CDR3 protein is CASRTSSRTDTQYF. The CDR3 DNA reads as TGTGCCAGCAGGACTTCTTCCCGCACAGATACGCAGTATTTT.

The V and J genes are TRBV11-2 and TRBJ1-3; tentatively, D is TRBD1 (6 bases). This CDR3 contains 15 residues. V lost 5 bases, J lost 0 bases, and 11 bases lay in between. Germline V gene data show CDR1 as SGHAT and CDR2 as FQNNGV. The CDR3 reads CASSPRTASGNTIYF. CDR3 in DNA: TGTGCCAGCAGCCCCCGGACAGCCTCTGGAAACACCATATATTTT.

The chain combines TRBV7-9 with TRBJ1-1; D gene uncertain. Trimming removed 2 bases from V and 3 bases from J, with 4 bases in between. From germline, CDR1 is SEHNR and CDR2 FQNEAQ (reference sequence). The length of the CDR3 is 12 residues. CDR3 nucleotide sequence: TGTGCCAGCAGCTTATTCGACACTGAAGCTTTCTTT. This encodes CASSLFDTEAFF.

The chain combines TRBV28 with TRBJ2-1; a possible D gene is TRBD1 (6 bases). The germline V gene has CDR1 MDHEN and CDR2 SYDVKM. Trimming removed 6 bases from V and 3 bases from J, with 12 bases in between. The CDR3 is made up of 14 amino acids. CDR3 protein: CASRARTDYNEQFF. CDR3 DNA sequence: TGTGCCAGCAGGGCCAGGACAGACTACAATGAGCAGTTCTTC.

The chain employs TRBV2 and TRBJ2-7, with D hard to call. Trimming took off 0 bases at V and 2 bases at J, with 5 bases between the two ends. Germline assignment: CDR1 SNHLY and CDR2 FYNNEI. There are 13 residues in the CDR3. CDR3 DNA sequence: TGTGCCAGCAGTGAAGCTCCCGCCTACGAGCAGTACTTC. It translates to CASSEAPAYEQYF.

The chain recombines TRBV20-1 with TRBJ1-1; weak D call: TRBD1 (5 bases). Germline V gene sequence: CDR1 DFQATT, CDR2 SNEGSKA (reference sequence). The CDR3 totals 11 residues. V gave up 4 bases and J gave up 7 bases, with 10 bases separating them. CDR3 sequence: CSAMGQGEAFF. The CDR3 bases are TGCAGTGCTATGGGGCAGGGTGAAGCTTTCTTT.

The V and J genes are TRBV6-1 and TRBJ1-5; a weak D match, TRBD1 (5 bases). CDR3 length: 18 residues. V lost 2 bases and J 7 bases, leaving 24 bases between the germline ends. CDR1 and CDR2 from the germline V gene are MNHNS and SASEGT. The CDR3 spells CASSETLEATQGGQPQHF. CDR3 sequence (DNA): TGTGCCAGCAGTGAAACACTAGAGGCGACCCAGGGAGGGCAGCCCCAGCATTTT.

In this sample, this clone turned up once. The V gene is TRBV19, the J gene TRBJ2-7; D is possibly TRBD1 (6 bases). V was trimmed by 3 bases and J by 4 bases, leaving 16 bases between them. From germline, CDR1 is LNHDA and CDR2 SQIVND (reference sequence). The CDR3 is made up of 15 amino acids. CDR3 amino acids: CASSMGQGLTYEQYF. The DNA for the CDR3 is TGTGCCAGTAGTATGGGGCAGGGGCTAACGTACGAGCAGTACTTC.

The gene calls are TRBV28 and TRBJ2-7, with D maybe TRBD1 (6 bases). The CDR3 spans 16 residues. V was pared by 6 bases and J by 4 bases, with 22 bases between. Germline V gives CDR1 MDHEN, CDR2 SYDVKM. The DNA of the CDR3 is TGTGCCAGCAGCTTGAGACCATCCGGGACATCTTACGAGCAGTACTTC. Encoded protein: CASSLRPSGTSYEQYF.

This chain connects TRBV10-3 to TRBJ1-1, with unresolved D. V shed 2 bases and J shed 2 bases, with 15 bases lying between them. From germline, CDR1 is ENHRY and CDR2 SYGVKD. This CDR3 has 16 amino acids. This CDR3 reads CAISERPSEDNTEAFF. The DNA for the CDR3 is TGTGCCATCAGTGAGCGACCTAGCGAGGATAACACTGAAGCTTTCTTT.

This chain joins TRBV15 and TRBJ2-3; D is perhaps TRBD1 or TRBD2 (6 bases each). The ends were cut back, 0 bases at V and 3 bases at J, with 10 bases in the middle. The CDR3 loop spans 15 amino acids. The V gene's germline CDR1 is LNHNV and CDR2 YYDKDF (reference sequence). CDR3 in DNA: TGTGCCACCAGCAGAGAGAGGGGGGATACAGATACGCAGTATTTT. This encodes CATSRERGDTDTQYF.